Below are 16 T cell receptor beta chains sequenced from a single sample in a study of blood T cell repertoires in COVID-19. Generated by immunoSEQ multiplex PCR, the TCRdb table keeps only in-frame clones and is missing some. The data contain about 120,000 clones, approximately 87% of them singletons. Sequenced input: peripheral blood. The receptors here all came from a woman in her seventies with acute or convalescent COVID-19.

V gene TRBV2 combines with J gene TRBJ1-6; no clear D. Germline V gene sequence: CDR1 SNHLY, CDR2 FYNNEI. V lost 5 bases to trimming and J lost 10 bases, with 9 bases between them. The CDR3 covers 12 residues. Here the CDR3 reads CASSQAGSPLHF. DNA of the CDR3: TGTGCCAGCAGTCAGGCCGGATCACCCCTCCACTTT.

CDR3 residues: CSVESNRNYGYTF. The CDR3 region has the DNA TGCAGCGTTGAAAGTAACAGGAACTATGGCTACACCTTC. The chain couples TRBV29-1 to TRBJ1-2; tentatively, D is TRBD1 (5 bases). Trimming left V 2 bases short and J 2 bases short, with 9 bases between. The CDR3 runs to 13 residues. The germline V gene encodes CDR1 SQVTM and CDR2 ANQGSEA.

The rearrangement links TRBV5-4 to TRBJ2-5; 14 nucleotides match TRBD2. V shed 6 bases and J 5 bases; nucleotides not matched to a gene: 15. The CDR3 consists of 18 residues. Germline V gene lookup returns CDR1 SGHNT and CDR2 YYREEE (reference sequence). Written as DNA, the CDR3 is TGTGCCAGCACCCCCCCGGGACTAGCGGGAGCACTCGCGGAGACCCAGTACTTC. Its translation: CASTPPGLAGALAETQYF.

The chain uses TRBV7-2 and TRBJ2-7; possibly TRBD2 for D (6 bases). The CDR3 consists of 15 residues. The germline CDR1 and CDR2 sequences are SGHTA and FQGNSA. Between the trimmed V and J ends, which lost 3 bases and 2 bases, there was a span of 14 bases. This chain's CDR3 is CASSFGPAGTYEQYF. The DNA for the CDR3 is TGTGCCAGCAGCTTCGGTCCCGCGGGGACCTACGAGCAGTACTTC.

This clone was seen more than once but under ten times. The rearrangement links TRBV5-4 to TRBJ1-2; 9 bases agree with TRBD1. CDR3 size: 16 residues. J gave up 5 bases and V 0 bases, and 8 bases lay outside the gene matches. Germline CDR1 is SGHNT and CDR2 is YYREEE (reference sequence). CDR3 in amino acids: CASSLGLDRGGYGYTF. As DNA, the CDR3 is TGTGCCAGCAGCTTGGGATTGGACAGGGGTGGATATGGCTACACCTTC.

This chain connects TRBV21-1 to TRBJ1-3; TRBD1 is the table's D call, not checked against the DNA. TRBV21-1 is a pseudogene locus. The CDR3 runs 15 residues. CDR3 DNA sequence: TGTGCCAGCAGGAACAGGGCGTACTCTGGAAACACCATATATTTT. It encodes CASRNRAYSGNTIYF.

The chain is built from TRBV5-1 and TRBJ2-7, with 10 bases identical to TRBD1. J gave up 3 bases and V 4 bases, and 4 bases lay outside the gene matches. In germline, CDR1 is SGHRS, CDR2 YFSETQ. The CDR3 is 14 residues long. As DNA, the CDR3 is TGCGCCAGCAGCCCGCGGACAGGGGGCTACGAGCAGTACTTC. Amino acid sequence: CASSPRTGGYEQYF.

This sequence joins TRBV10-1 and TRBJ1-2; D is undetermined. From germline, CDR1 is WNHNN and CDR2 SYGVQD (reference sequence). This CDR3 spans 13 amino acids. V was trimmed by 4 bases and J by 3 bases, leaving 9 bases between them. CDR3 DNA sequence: TGCGCCAGCAGTGCGGGTCTAGACTATGGCTACACCTTC. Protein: CASSAGLDYGYTF.

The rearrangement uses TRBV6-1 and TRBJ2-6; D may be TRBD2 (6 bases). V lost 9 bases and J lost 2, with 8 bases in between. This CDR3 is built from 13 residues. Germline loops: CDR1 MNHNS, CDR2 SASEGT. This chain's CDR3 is CAREGPGANVLTF. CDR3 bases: TGTGCCAGGGAGGGCCCTGGGGCCAACGTCCTGACTTTC.

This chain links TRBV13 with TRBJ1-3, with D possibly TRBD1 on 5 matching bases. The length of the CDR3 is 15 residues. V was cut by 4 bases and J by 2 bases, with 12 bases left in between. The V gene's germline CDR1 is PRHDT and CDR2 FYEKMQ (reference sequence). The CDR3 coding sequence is TGTGCCAGCAGCTCCCGACAGCGTGCTGGAAACACCATATATTTT. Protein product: CASSSRQRAGNTIYF.

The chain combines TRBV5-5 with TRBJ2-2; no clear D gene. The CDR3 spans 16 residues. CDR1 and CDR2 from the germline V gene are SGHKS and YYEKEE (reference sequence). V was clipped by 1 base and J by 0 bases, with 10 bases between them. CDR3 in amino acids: CASSLLYITNTGELFF. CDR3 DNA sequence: TGTGCCAGCAGCTTGTTATACATAACGAACACCGGGGAGCTGTTTTTT.

The CDR3 loop reads CASSLDRGYGYTF. DNA for the CDR3: TGTGCCAGCAGTTTAGACAGGGGGTATGGCTACACCTTC. The chain combines TRBV28 with TRBJ1-2, with 9 bases identical to TRBD1. Germline CDR1 MDHEN, CDR2 SYDVKM. The CDR3 is made up of 13 amino acids. J gave up 5 bases and V 2 bases, and 0 bases lay outside the gene matches.

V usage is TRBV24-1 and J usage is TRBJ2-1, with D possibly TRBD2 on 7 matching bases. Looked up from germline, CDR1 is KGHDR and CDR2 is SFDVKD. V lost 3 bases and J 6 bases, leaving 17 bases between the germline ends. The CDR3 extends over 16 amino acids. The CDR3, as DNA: TGTGCCACCAGTGATCAGGGAGGGGGGCCCTCCAATGAGCAGTTCTTC. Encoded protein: CATSDQGGGPSNEQFF.

This CDR3 reads CASRGEGGPLSEQFF. The CDR3 region has the DNA TGTGCCAGCAGGGGGGAGGGTGGGCCGTTGAGTGAGCAGTTCTTC. The chain links TRBV2 to TRBJ2-1, with 7 bases aligning to TRBD2. J was trimmed by 9 bases and V by 6 bases; bases with no gene match: 14. The CDR3 covers 15 residues. Germline V CDR1 and CDR2: SNHLY, FYNNEI. Drawing the rest from reference TRBV2 and TRBJ2-1, the complete variable domain is EPEVTQTPSHQVTQMGQEVILRCVPISNHLYFYWYRQILGQKVEFLVSFYNNEISEKSEIFDDQFSVERPDGSNFTLKIRSTKLEDSAMYFCASRGEGGPLSEQFFGPGTRLTVL.

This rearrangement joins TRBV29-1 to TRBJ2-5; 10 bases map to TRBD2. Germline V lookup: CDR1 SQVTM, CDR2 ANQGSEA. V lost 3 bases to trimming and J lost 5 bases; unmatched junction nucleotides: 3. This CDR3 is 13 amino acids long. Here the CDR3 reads CSVDTSGVETQYF. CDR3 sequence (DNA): TGCAGCGTTGATACTAGCGGGGTGGAGACCCAGTACTTC.

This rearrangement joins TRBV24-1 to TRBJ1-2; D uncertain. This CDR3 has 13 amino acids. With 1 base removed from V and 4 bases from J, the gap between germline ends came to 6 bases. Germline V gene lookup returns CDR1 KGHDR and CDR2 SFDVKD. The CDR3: CATSDFAGYGYTF. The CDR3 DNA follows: TGTGCCACCAGTGATTTCGCAGGCTATGGCTACACCTTC.